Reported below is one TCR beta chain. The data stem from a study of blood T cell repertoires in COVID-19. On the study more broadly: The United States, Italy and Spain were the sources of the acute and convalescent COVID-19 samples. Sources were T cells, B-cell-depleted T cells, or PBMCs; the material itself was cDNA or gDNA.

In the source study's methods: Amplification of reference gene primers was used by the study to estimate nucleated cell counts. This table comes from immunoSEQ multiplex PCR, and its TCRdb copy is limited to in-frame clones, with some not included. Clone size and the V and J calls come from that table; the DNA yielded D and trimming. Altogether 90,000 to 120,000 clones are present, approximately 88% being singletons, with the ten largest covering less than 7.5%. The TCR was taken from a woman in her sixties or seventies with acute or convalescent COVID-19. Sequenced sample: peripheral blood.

The CDR3 here is CASSMEKGGVSGNTIYF. CDR3 bases: TGTGCCAGCAGCATGGAGAAAGGGGGGGTATCGGGAAACACCATATATTTT. The rearrangement uses TRBV3-1 (or the pseudogene TRBV3-2) and TRBJ1-3; weak D call: TRBD1 (6 bases). Germline loops: CDR1 LGHDT, CDR2 YNNKEL (reference sequence). This CDR3 is 17 amino acids long. The germline V and J ends were trimmed by 5 bases and 4 bases, with 21 bases remaining between them.